What follows is one T cell receptor (beta chain) and its context. These data come from a study of cytomegalovirus exposure and HLA in healthy donors. The CDR3 is 15 amino acids. Germline CDR1 MDHEN, CDR2 SYDVKM. Trimming removed 5 bases from V and 3 bases from J; junction bases left unmatched: 8. PCR used 60 Vbeta primers and 13 Jbeta primers. Generated by immunoSEQ multiplex PCR, the TCRdb table keeps only in-frame clones and is missing some. Among more than 80,000 clones listed, around 77% were seen once. V and J are TRBV28 and TRBJ2-3, with 7 bases matching TRBD2. The specimen sequenced was PBMCs. The receptor was isolated from a woman aged 55-70 years in good health and CMV-seropositive. The CDR3, as DNA: TGTGCCAGCAGTCCGCCGACGGGACTAACAGATACGCAGTATTTT. Residues: CASSPPTGLTDTQYF.